A single TCR beta chain is shown here with its context. The data stem from a study of control samples from healthy donors and cancer patients. Between the trimmed V and J ends, which lost 4 bases and 2 bases, there was a span of 10 bases. The CDR3 is made up of 14 amino acids. Germline V gene data show CDR1 as MNHEY and CDR2 as SVGAGI. Sequencing used immunoSEQ multiplex PCR; TCRdb keeps in-frame clones, though not all of them. The sample carries tens of thousands of clones, around nine tenths recorded once. This receptor was identified in a woman aged 50 to 60 with colorectal cancer. The chain links TRBV6-5 to TRBJ2-3, with TRBD1 as a possible D gene (5 bases). The material sequenced was PBMCs. For the CDR3, the DNA is TGTGCCAGCAGTTCTCCCAGGGTCACAGATACGCAGTATTTT. It encodes CASSSPRVTDTQYF.